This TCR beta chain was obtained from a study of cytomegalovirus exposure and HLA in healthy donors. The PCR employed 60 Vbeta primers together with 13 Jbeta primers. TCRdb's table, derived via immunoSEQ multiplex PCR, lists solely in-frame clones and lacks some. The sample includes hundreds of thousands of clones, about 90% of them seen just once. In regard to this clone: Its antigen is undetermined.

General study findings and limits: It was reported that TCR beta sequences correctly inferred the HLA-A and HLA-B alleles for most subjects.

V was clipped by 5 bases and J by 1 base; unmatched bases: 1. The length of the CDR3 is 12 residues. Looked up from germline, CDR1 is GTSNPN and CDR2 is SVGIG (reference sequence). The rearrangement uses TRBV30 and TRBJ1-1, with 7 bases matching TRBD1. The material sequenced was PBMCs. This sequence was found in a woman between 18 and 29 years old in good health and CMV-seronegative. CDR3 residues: CAWDRANTEAFF. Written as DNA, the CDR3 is TGTGCCTGGGACAGGGCGAACACTGAAGCTTTCTTT.